This T cell receptor (beta chain) was observed in a study of tumor-infiltrating lymphocytes in primary liver carcinoma. A constant-region primer served to make TCR beta cDNA from about 490 ng total RNA. It was through three nested multiplex PCR rounds of slightly modified ARM-PCR that TCR beta libraries arose. The study ran its first two PCR rounds for 9 to 10 cycles each, using TRBV1-TRBV30 forward primers and a C-beta reverse primer. Using its own MiXCR run on the multiplex PCR reads, TCRdb lists one record per CDR3 protein. The data hold about 180,000 distinct CDR3 sequences, with about 60% observed a single time. For blood RNA, unsorted whole blood served as the source, and germline DNA was extracted too. The V end was cut by 6 bases, the J end by 7 bases, with 13 bases between. CDR3 length: 14 amino acids. Germline CDR1 reads MNHNY; CDR2 reads SVGAGI (reference sequence).

The chain joins TRBV6-6 to TRBJ1-6, with a weak D call TRBD1 (5 bases). The sample comprised peripheral blood. The clonotype was recovered from a man aged 40-55 years with primary liver carcinoma and hepatitis B virus infection. The CDR3 bases are TGTGCCAGCAGCCTTGGATGGGGCAATTCACCCCTCCACTTT. Its protein is CASSLGWGNSPLHF.